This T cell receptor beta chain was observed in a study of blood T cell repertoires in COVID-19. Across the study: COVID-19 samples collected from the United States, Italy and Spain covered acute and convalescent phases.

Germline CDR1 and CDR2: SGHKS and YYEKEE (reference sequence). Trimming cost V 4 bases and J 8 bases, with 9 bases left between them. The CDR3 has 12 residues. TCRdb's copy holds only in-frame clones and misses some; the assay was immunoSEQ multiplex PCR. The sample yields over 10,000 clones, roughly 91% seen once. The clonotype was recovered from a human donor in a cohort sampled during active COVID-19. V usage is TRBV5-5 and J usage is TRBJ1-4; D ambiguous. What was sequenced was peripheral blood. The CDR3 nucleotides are TGTGCCAGCAGCCGTTTCAGAGAAAAACTGTTTTTT. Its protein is CASSRFREKLFF.